The clone carrying this TCR beta chain has just a few counts. Its antigen is not known. This CDR3 has 17 amino acids. Germline trimming cut 4 bases from V and 7 bases from J; bases unmatched to any gene: 10. Germline V gene sequence: CDR1 SEHNR, CDR2 FQNEAQ (reference sequence). The donor group consisted entirely of healthy Caucasians. The data were obtained in a study of identical twins. Findings of the study overall: Cord blood's abundant beta clonotypes had fewer insertions, unlike memory repertoires.

Template switching added a universal primer site; cDNA carried unique molecular identifiers. TCRdb reprocessed the 5' RACE reads with MiXCR, giving one entry per CDR3 protein. The sample consists of approximately 890,000 distinct CDR3 sequences, about 12% of them appearing once. These data also featured in a second study, about yellow fever vaccine responses in identical twins.

This TCR was sampled from a woman aged 18-29 years in good health. The sequenced sample consisted of PBMCs. The chain uses TRBV7-9 and TRBJ2-2, with TRBD2 matching 12 bases. The CDR3 DNA reads TGTGCCAGCAGCTCGACTAGCGGGAGAGGTCAGGTCGGGGAGCTGTTTTTT. It encodes CASSSTSGRGQVGELFF. The full variable domain, completed using reference TRBV7-9 and TRBJ2-2, is DTGVSQNPRHKITKRGQNVTFRCDPISEHNRLYWYRQTLGQGPEFLTYFQNEAQLEKSRLLSDRFSAERPKGSFSTLEIQRTEQGDSAMYLCASSSTSGRGQVGELFFGEGSRLTVL.